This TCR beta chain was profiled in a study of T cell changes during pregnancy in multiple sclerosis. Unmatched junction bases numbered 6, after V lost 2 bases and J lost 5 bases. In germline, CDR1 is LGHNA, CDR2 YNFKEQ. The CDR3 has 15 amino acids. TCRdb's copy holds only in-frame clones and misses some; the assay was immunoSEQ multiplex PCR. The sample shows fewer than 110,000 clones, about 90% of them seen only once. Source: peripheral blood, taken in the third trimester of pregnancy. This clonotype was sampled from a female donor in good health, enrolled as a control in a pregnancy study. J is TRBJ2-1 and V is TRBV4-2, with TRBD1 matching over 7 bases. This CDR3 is CASSQYRGQDNEQFF. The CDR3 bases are TGTGCCAGCAGCCAATACAGGGGTCAGGACAATGAGCAGTTCTTC.